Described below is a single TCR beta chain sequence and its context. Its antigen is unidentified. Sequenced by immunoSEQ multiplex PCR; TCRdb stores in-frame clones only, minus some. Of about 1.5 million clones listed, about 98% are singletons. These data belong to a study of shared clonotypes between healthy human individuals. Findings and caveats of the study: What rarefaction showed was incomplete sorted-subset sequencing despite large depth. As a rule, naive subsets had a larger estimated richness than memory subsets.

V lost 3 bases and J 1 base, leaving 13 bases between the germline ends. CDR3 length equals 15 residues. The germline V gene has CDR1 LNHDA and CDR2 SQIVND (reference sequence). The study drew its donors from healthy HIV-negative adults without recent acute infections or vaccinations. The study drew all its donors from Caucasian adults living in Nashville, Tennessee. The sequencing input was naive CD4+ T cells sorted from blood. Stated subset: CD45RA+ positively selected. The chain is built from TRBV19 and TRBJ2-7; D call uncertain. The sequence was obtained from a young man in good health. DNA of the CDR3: TGTGCCAGTAGTATTGGAGTCGCCTATTCCTACGAGCAGTACTTC. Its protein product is CASSIGVAYSYEQYF.